This T cell receptor (beta chain) is drawn from a study of lung T cells in sarcoidosis with Löfgren's syndrome. Of note for this clonotype: The CDR3 end shows no conserved phenylalanine or tryptophan, and so a read error is likely.

TCRdb used MiXCR to reprocess the reads, holding one entry per CDR3 protein. The data hold about 2,100 distinct CDR3 sequences, with roughly 20% observed a single time. This receptor was taken from a human donor with sarcoidosis (Löfgren's syndrome or another form), or a control subject (not recorded which). Material: CD4+ T cells from bronchoalveolar lavage.

CDR3 amino acids: CANSQELVGDTQHL. The DNA of the CDR3 is TGTGCCAACAGCCAAGAGTTGGTGGGAGATACGCAGCATCTT. The J gene is TRBJ2-3, the V gene TRBV4-2; no definite D call. The J call is in doubt because the DNA end fits TRBJ1-5 better. The CDR3 totals 14 residues. CDR1 and CDR2 from the germline V gene are LGHNA and YNFKEQ.